This T cell receptor (beta chain) is from a study of blood T cell repertoires in COVID-19. Across the whole study: From T cells, B-cell-depleted T cells, or PBMCs came the material, which was cDNA or gDNA.

The CDR3 runs to 14 residues. The V gene's germline CDR1 is LNHDA and CDR2 SQIVND (reference sequence). V was trimmed by 0 bases and J by 10 bases, leaving 13 bases between them. In the original processing: It was from reference gene primer amplification that nucleated cell counts were estimated. Some clones are missing from TCRdb's copy, which holds only in-frame ones; the method was immunoSEQ multiplex PCR. That table furnishes V, J and clone size, whereas the DNA furnished D and trimming. The profile shows around 60,000 clones, about nine tenths of them singletons. The rearrangement links TRBV19 to TRBJ2-1; D unresolved. Material: peripheral blood. The receptor was derived from a man aged 60 to 75 with acute or convalescent COVID-19. This CDR3 is CASSIEGTIGEQFF. CDR3 in DNA: TGTGCCAGTAGTATAGAAGGCACCATCGGGGAGCAGTTCTTC.